The following is a T cell receptor (beta chain) sequence with its context. Its antigen remains unknown. This sample is drawn from a study of cytomegalovirus exposure and HLA in healthy donors. The study, taken as a whole, reports: Among TCR sequences, most were rare, though some public TCRs appeared in many donors.

The PCR was carried out with 60 Vbeta primers and 13 Jbeta primers. How the authors handled the data: Later, 65 million to 85 million unique TCR beta chains were counted in an analysis, and 10 million to 12 million of them were shared. Libraries were prepared by immunoSEQ multiplex PCR; TCRdb keeps only in-frame clonotypes and omits some of them. V, J and clone size are those of that table, while D and trimming were read from the DNA. Of approximately 120,000 clones detected, 80% to 90% appear once; the ten largest clones hold roughly 3.5%. The CDR3 spans 14 residues. Germline V gives CDR1 SGHTS, CDR2 YDEGEE. V lost 2 bases to trimming and J lost 6 bases; unmatched junction nucleotides: 5.

The material sequenced was PBMCs. The receptor's source is a woman in her thirties or forties in good health and CMV-seropositive. The genes are TRBV5-8 and TRBJ2-1, with 7 bases lining up with TRBD2. For the CDR3, the DNA is TGTGCCAGCAGCTTTTCGGGGGGAGGCAATGAGCAGTTCTTC. Its translation: CASSFSGGGNEQFF. Looking up the rest from reference TRBV5-8 and TRBJ2-1 gives the full variable domain: EAGVTQSPTHLIKTRGQQATLRCSPISGHTSVYWYQQALGLGLQFLLWYDEGEERNRGNFPPRFSGRQFPNYSSELNVNALELEDSALYLCASSFSGGGNEQFFGPGTRLTVL.